These 25 T cell receptor beta chains came from one sample sequenced in a study of OX40 agonist ivuxolimab in advanced cancers. The data were produced by immunoSEQ multiplex PCR, yet TCRdb's version contains in-frame clones alone and is incomplete. The sample includes some 64,000 clones, roughly 84% of them seen just once. The sequencing used CD4+ or CD8+ T cells sorted from blood, collected in a trial of the OX40 agonist ivuxolimab. Receptors originate from an adult with an advanced solid tumor such as melanoma, head and neck, liver or kidney cancer.

The chain joins TRBV19 to TRBJ2-7, with 7 bases fitting TRBD2. Trimming removed 3 bases from V and 3 bases from J; junction bases left unmatched: 2. The length of the CDR3 is 13 residues. From germline, CDR1 is LNHDA and CDR2 SQIVND (reference sequence). CDR3 sequence: CASSIGRLYEQYF. CDR3 DNA sequence: TGTGCCAGTAGTATCGGGAGGCTCTACGAGCAGTACTTC.

The V call is TRBV4-3, the J call TRBJ2-2; D gene ambiguous. This CDR3 region has 13 residues. Trimming shortened V by 0 bases and J by 7 bases, and 6 bases separated the two germline ends. The V gene's germline CDR1 is LGHNA and CDR2 YSLEER. The CDR3 is CASSQDLHGELFF. CDR3 nucleotides: TGCGCCAGCAGCCAAGATTTGCACGGGGAGCTGTTTTTT.

V usage is TRBV5-1 and J usage is TRBJ2-1; a weak D match, TRBD2 (6 bases). V gave up 2 bases and J gave up 2 bases, with 11 bases separating them. CDR1 SGHRS and CDR2 YFSETQ come from the germline V gene. This CDR3 contains 15 residues. CDR3: CASSFLRGTYNEQFF. The CDR3 nucleotides read TGCGCCAGCAGCTTTTTGCGGGGAACCTACAATGAGCAGTTCTTC.

Note on this clone: The sample holds other DNA sequences that translate to the same CDR3. The chain employs TRBV2 and TRBJ2-1; TRBD2 matches 12 bases. The germline V gene has CDR1 SNHLY and CDR2 FYNNEI. V gave up 5 bases and J gave up 4 bases; unmatched junction bases: 3. The CDR3 is 15 amino acids. CDR3 protein: CASSPGLAGYNEQFF. In DNA form, the CDR3 reads TGTGCCAGCAGTCCCGGACTAGCGGGGTACAATGAGCAGTTCTTC. The full variable domain, completed using reference TRBV2 and TRBJ2-1, is EPEVTQTPSHQVTQMGQEVILRCVPISNHLYFYWYRQILGQKVEFLVSFYNNEISEKSEIFDDQFSVERPDGSNFTLKIRSTKLEDSAMYFCASSPGLAGYNEQFFGPGTRLTVL.

J is TRBJ2-1 and V is TRBV7-9; D may be TRBD2 (6 bases). From germline, CDR1 is SEHNR and CDR2 FQNEAQ (reference sequence). The length of the CDR3 is 14 residues. V was clipped by 2 bases and J by 5 bases, with 10 bases between them. The CDR3 DNA reads as TGTGCCAGCAGCTTACGTTCGGGGGACAATGAGCAGTTCTTC. Amino acid sequence: CASSLRSGDNEQFF.

This clone was seen only a few times. This sequence joins TRBV11-2 and TRBJ1-5; D call uncertain. Looked up from germline, CDR1 is SGHAT and CDR2 is FQNNGV. Trimming removed 0 bases from V and 9 bases from J, with 9 bases in between. This CDR3 region has 13 residues. The CDR3 DNA reads as TGTGCCAGCAGCTTAGATGGCCCTGGGCCCCAGCATTTT. Translation gives CASSLDGPGPQHF.

The V gene is TRBV7-2, the J gene TRBJ1-4; possible D gene TRBD1, 5 bases. Germline V gene data show CDR1 as SGHTA and CDR2 as FQGNSA. The CDR3 extends over 14 amino acids. V gave up 2 bases and J gave up 8 bases, with 12 bases separating them. CDR3 DNA: TGTGCCAGCAGCTTATCGGGGGAGGAAGAAAAACTGTTTTTT. This encodes CASSLSGEEEKLFF.

The V and J genes are TRBV28 and TRBJ2-2; 7 positions agree with TRBD2. CDR1 is MDHEN and CDR2 is SYDVKM in the germline V gene. The CDR3 runs 16 residues. The V segment lost 6 bases and the J segment 3 bases; nucleotides outside the gene matches: 10. The CDR3 coding sequence is TGTGCCAGCAGCGGGGCCTCTAGCGGAGACACCGGGGAGCTGTTTTTT. Translating gives CASSGASSGDTGELFF.

The V call is TRBV29-1, the J call TRBJ1-4; the match to TRBD1 covers 8 bases. From germline, CDR1 is SQVTM and CDR2 ANQGSEA. The CDR3 is made up of 14 amino acids. Germline trimming cut 6 bases from V and 7 bases from J; bases unmatched to any gene: 10. CDR3 protein: CSVRIFDRGEKLFF. The CDR3 region has the DNA TGCAGCGTCAGAATTTTTGACAGGGGTGAAAAACTGTTTTTT.

This chain connects TRBV11-3 to TRBJ2-2; maybe TRBD2 (5 bases). The V end was cut by 5 bases, the J end by 3 bases, with 10 bases between. CDR3 length: 14 amino acids. Germline assignment: CDR1 SGHNT and CDR2 YENEEA. The CDR3: CASSPLADTGELFF. The DNA for the CDR3 is TGTGCCAGCAGCCCCCTAGCTGACACCGGGGAGCTGTTTTTT.

The table lists this clone with a count of one. CDR3 in DNA: TGTGCCAGCAGCCAACGCCTGTACAATGAGCAGTTCTTC. Translating it yields CASSQRLYNEQFF. The chain combines TRBV14 with TRBJ2-1; D call uncertain. CDR1 is SGHDN, CDR2 FVKESK, per germline. Trimming removed 2 bases at V and 4 bases at J, with 6 bases between. This CDR3 contains 13 residues.

The J gene is TRBJ2-1, the V gene TRBV5-5; 9 nucleotides line up with TRBD2. Losses at the gene ends were 4 bases for V and 7 bases for J; bases not matched to a gene: 12. The CDR3 length is 16 residues. Germline loops: CDR1 SGHKS, CDR2 YYEKEE (reference sequence). CDR3 nucleotides: TGTGCCAGCAGCCCGGTGGCGGGAGGGGTTCGAAATGAGCAGTTCTTC. Protein product: CASSPVAGGVRNEQFF.

About this clone: This sample also contains other DNA sequences that code for the same CDR3. The chain links TRBV30 to TRBJ2-7; 8 bases map to TRBD2. From germline, CDR1 is GTSNPN and CDR2 SVGIG (reference sequence). V was clipped by 5 bases and J by 4 bases; unmatched bases: 7. This CDR3 spans 13 amino acids. The CDR3 sequence: CAWGRGEEYEQYF. CDR3 DNA: TGTGCCTGGGGGCGGGGGGAAGAATACGAGCAGTACTTC.

This rearrangement joins TRBV5-4 to TRBJ2-6; D is unclear. With 3 bases removed from V and 4 bases from J, the gap between germline ends came to 8 bases. Germline V gene data show CDR1 as SGHNT and CDR2 as YYREEE (reference sequence). The CDR3 length is 14 residues. Here the CDR3 DNA reads TGTGCCAGCAGCTCGACCTCGGGGGCCAACGTCCTGACTTTC. Translated, it gives CASSSTSGANVLTF.

This clone was seen just once. V is TRBV6-1 and J is TRBJ2-3; no firm D call. The ends were cut back, 3 bases at V and 3 bases at J, with 13 bases in the middle. Germline V gives CDR1 MNHNS, CDR2 SASEGT. The CDR3 is made up of 15 amino acids. The CDR3 protein is CASSEALDLTDTQYF. For the CDR3, the DNA is TGTGCCAGCAGTGAGGCCCTTGATCTAACAGATACGCAGTATTTT.

The chain joins TRBV15 to TRBJ1-5; D not certain. The CDR3 totals 12 residues. Germline CDR1 is LNHNV and CDR2 is YYDKDF (reference sequence). CDR3 amino acids: CATGDSNQPQHF. CDR3 in DNA: TGTGCGACCGGGGATAGCAATCAGCCCCAGCATTTT.

The chain is built from TRBV5-5 and TRBJ2-2; D is ambiguous. V was pared by 0 bases and J by 8 bases, with 8 bases between. The CDR3 sequence is 13 residues long. CDR1 is SGHKS and CDR2 is YYEKEE in the germline V gene (reference sequence). The CDR3 region is CASSLDGEGELFF. The CDR3 region has the DNA TGTGCCAGCAGCTTGGATGGGGAAGGGGAGCTGTTTTTT.

The rearrangement uses TRBV2 and TRBJ2-5; the D is unclear. Germline-derived CDR1 and CDR2 are SNHLY and FYNNEI. Deletions cut 4 bases from V and 0 bases from J, with 3 bases between. This CDR3 spans 12 amino acids. Written as DNA, the CDR3 is TGTGCCAGCAGTGTCGACCAAGAGACCCAGTACTTC. Protein sequence: CASSVDQETQYF.

The chain couples TRBV9 to TRBJ2-6; D remains unclear. Germline CDR1 is SGDLS and CDR2 is YYNGEE. The CDR3 runs to 15 residues. Trimming removed 2 bases at V and 2 bases at J, with 8 bases between. Here the CDR3 DNA reads TGTGCCAGCAGCGTCATAGCCACTGGGGCCAACGTCCTGACTTTC. Its protein is CASSVIATGANVLTF.

The rearrangement joins TRBV18 to TRBJ2-1; 8 bases fit TRBD2. Per the germline V gene, CDR1 is KGHSH and CDR2 is LQKENI. CDR3 length: 15 residues. Germline trimming cut 3 bases from V and 0 bases from J; bases unmatched to any gene: 1. The DNA of the CDR3 is TGTGCCAGCTCACCCGGGGGGGCCTCCTACAATGAGCAGTTCTTC. Translating gives CASSPGGASYNEQFF.

This chain joins TRBV4-2 and TRBJ2-5, with 7 bases aligning to TRBD2. The CDR3 has 16 amino acids. V lost 1 base to trimming and J lost 2 bases; unmatched junction nucleotides: 7. Germline V lookup: CDR1 LGHNA, CDR2 YNFKEQ. CDR3 protein: CASSQVPSGSQETQYF. The CDR3 bases are TGTGCCAGCAGCCAAGTCCCTAGCGGCTCGCAAGAGACCCAGTACTTC.

The chain is built from TRBV19 and TRBJ2-2, with 8 bases identical to TRBD1. Germline CDR1 and CDR2: LNHDA and SQIVND (reference sequence). This CDR3 has 15 amino acids. V shed 2 bases, J shed 5 bases, and the junction held 4 bases outside the gene matches. The CDR3 protein is CASSIQWTGTGELFF. CDR3 DNA sequence: TGTGCCAGTAGTATACAGTGGACAGGGACCGGGGAGCTGTTTTTT.

This clone was found a few times. The V call is TRBV7-2, the J call TRBJ1-2; no reliable D call. CDR3 size: 15 residues. Trimming took 4 bases from V and 4 from J, leaving 16 bases between them. Germline-derived CDR1 and CDR2 are SGHTA and FQGNSA. CDR3 nucleotide sequence: TGTGCCAGCAGCTCACCATTTGGAGCCTTCTATGGCTACACCTTC. This sequence encodes CASSSPFGAFYGYTF.

The CDR3 DNA reads as TGTGCCAGCGGGCTCGGGGGGCGACAAGAGACCCAGTACTTC. It codes for CASGLGGRQETQYF. This chain joins TRBV5-4 and TRBJ2-5, with D possibly TRBD2 on 7 matching bases. CDR1 is SGHNT, CDR2 YYREEE, per germline (reference sequence). The CDR3 spans 14 residues. Trimming stripped 7 bases from V and 2 bases from J, with 15 bases between.

V and J are TRBV5-4 and TRBJ1-1; no clear D. Trimming removed 0 bases at V and 3 bases at J, with 9 bases between. The CDR3 totals 14 residues. The V gene's germline CDR1 is SGHNT and CDR2 YYREEE (reference sequence). The chain's CDR3 is CASSLAGLDTEAFF. The CDR3 DNA reads as TGTGCCAGCAGCTTGGCGGGTCTTGACACTGAAGCTTTCTTT.